The sequence of this T cell receptor beta chain was determined in a study of blood T cells in healthy people across ages. With a J-beta primer mix and a sample-barcoded 5' primer, a second PCR ran 7 to 11 cycles. TCRdb analysed the 5' RACE reads with MiXCR anew, one entry per CDR3 protein. The data contain about 760,000 distinct CDR3 sequences, roughly 56% of them seen just once; the ten biggest clones take up about a quarter. V was clipped by 3 bases and J by 7 bases, with 7 bases between them. The CDR3 is 12 amino acids. The chain uses TRBV12-3 or TRBV12-4 and TRBJ1-5; D ambiguous. The origin of this receptor is a man aged 35-49 years in good health. Sequenced input: blood. CDR3 DNA sequence: TGTGCCAGCAGTTTGGATCCCCAGCCCCAGCATTTT. It yields the protein CASSLDPQPQHF.